This T cell receptor (beta chain) originates from a study of cytomegalovirus exposure and HLA in healthy donors. Study-level findings and limits: Specificity of a few CMV-associated chains for CMV antigens was verified in vitro.

While the first cohort had 500 to 700 subjects, the donors belonged to the separate validation cohort of over a hundred subjects. The germline gives CDR1 MNHNS, CDR2 SASEGT. The germline V and J ends were trimmed by 1 base and 8 bases, with 11 bases remaining between them. The CDR3 loop spans 14 amino acids. TCRdb's copy holds only in-frame clones and misses some; the assay was immunoSEQ multiplex PCR. The table shows around 260,000 clones, with 90% occurring only once. Comments on this clone: What it binds is not known.

The TCR comes from a woman in her twenties or thirties in good health and CMV-seronegative. Sequenced input: PBMCs. This chain connects TRBV6-1 to TRBJ1-4, with D maybe TRBD1 (5 bases). The DNA of the CDR3 is TGTGCCAGCAGTGAAGGCGACAGAGGAGAAAAACTGTTTTTT. Translating it yields CASSEGDRGEKLFF.